A selection of T cell receptor beta chains follows, all from one sample in a study of neoadjuvant anti-PD-1 for oral cavity cancer. This table comes from immunoSEQ multiplex PCR, and its TCRdb copy is limited to in-frame clones, with some not included. The sample consists of fewer than 20,000 clones, around 76% of them appearing once. The sample here was PBMCs, taken before nivolumab (anti-PD-1) treatment. Receptors originate from a person aged 35-79 years with oral cavity squamous cell carcinoma. The CDR3 runs from the conserved cysteine through the conserved F or W. Each record gives: clone size, J gene, V gene, D gene, CDR3 protein, CDR3 DNA. The D gene is left open where the match is weak. Where a row states a size, it is once, few, many or the class of an expanded clone; other rows omit it.

few TRBJ1-2 TRBV7-2 - CASSLTAHQRNGYTF TGTGCCAGCAGCTTAACAGCCCATCAACGGAATGGCTACACCTTC
- TRBJ1-2 TRBV25-1 TRBD1 CASSEYEITGDTGYTF TGTGCCAGCAGTGAATACGAAATAACAGGGGACACTGGCTACACCTTC
once TRBJ1-2 TRBV5-4 - CASSLVGANIYGYTF TGTGCCAGCAGCTTGGTAGGGGCGAATATCTATGGCTACACCTTC
- TRBJ1-2 TRBV20-1 - CSEQTNYGYTF TGCAGTGAACAGACTAACTATGGCTACACCTTC
few TRBJ1-1 TRBV5-1 TRBD1 CASSLGDSEAFF TGCGCCAGCAGCTTGGGGGACAGTGAAGCTTTCTTT
- TRBJ1-3 TRBV30 - CAWSESGNTIYF TGTGCCTGGAGTGAGTCCGGAAACACCATATATTTT
- TRBJ1-1 TRBV28 - CASSWDTQAEAFF TGTGCCAGCAGTTGGGACACCCAAGCTGAAGCTTTCTTT
few TRBJ2-4 TRBV10-3 - CAISPGPSANIQYF TGTGCCATCAGCCCGGGCCCATCGGCGAACATTCAGTACTTC
- TRBJ2-7 TRBV28 TRBD1 CASSLTGGRYEQYF TGTGCCAGCAGTTTGACAGGGGGTCGCTACGAGCAGTACTTC
- TRBJ2-1 TRBV29-1 - CSVGRGASTGNEQFF TGCAGCGTGGGGAGAGGGGCTTCAACAGGCAATGAGCAGTTCTTC
few TRBJ2-2 TRBV5-1 - CASSLPRGSGELFF TGCGCCAGCAGCTTGCCGAGGGGTAGCGGGGAGCTGTTTTTT
- TRBJ1-4 TRBV5-8 - CASSYGQINEKLFF TGTGCCAGCAGCTATGGACAGATTAATGAAAAACTGTTTTTT
- TRBJ2-5 TRBV5-4 - CASSFRGAETQYF TGTGCCAGCAGCTTTCGAGGGGCAGAGACCCAGTACTTC
once TRBJ2-3 TRBV7-7 - CASSLDLTDTQYF TGTGCTAGCAGCTTGGACTTAACAGATACGCAGTATTTT
- TRBJ1-5 TRBV10-2 TRBD1 CASSAGQGGNSNQPQHF TGCGCCAGCAGTGCCGGACAGGGGGGAAACAGCAATCAGCCCCAGCATTTT
- TRBJ2-7 TRBV9 TRBD2 CASSVGTSSPGEQYF TGTGCCAGCAGCGTCGGGACTAGCTCCCCTGGCGAGCAGTACTTC
- TRBJ2-7 TRBV27 - CASSLSGPGVSSSYEQYF TGTGCCAGCAGTTTATCAGGCCCCGGGGTCTCCTCCTCCTACGAGCAGTACTTC
- TRBJ2-1 TRBV10-1 - CASSEPGLDEQFF TGCGCCAGCAGTGAACCAGGCTTAGATGAGCAGTTCTTC
- TRBJ2-5 TRBV7-3 TRBD1 CASSSLGAGGKETQYF TGTGCCAGCAGCTCCCTGGGGGCAGGGGGTAAAGAGACCCAGTACTTC
few TRBJ1-5 TRBV15 - CATARESNQPQHF TGTGCCACCGCCAGGGAAAGCAATCAGCCCCAGCATTTT
- TRBJ1-5 TRBV19 - CASSGRAQPQHF TGTGCCAGTAGCGGCAGGGCACAGCCCCAGCATTTT
- TRBJ1-5 TRBV19 - CASTTRREQPQHF TGTGCCAGCACAACTCGTCGAGAGCAGCCCCAGCATTTT
- TRBJ2-1 TRBV5-1 TRBD2 CASSSGLAGNEQFF TGCGCCAGCAGCTCGGGACTAGCGGGAAATGAGCAGTTCTTC
- TRBJ2-7 TRBV5-1 - CASSSSWGTSAYEQYF TGCGCCAGCAGCTCGAGTTGGGGGACATCAGCCTACGAGCAGTACTTC
few TRBJ2-2 TRBV5-5 TRBD1 CASSFDQGAGELFF TGTGCCAGCAGCTTTGACCAGGGGGCCGGGGAGCTGTTTTTT
- TRBJ2-1 TRBV25-1 - CASSEQIGTYNEQFF TGTGCCAGCAGTGAACAAATAGGGACCTACAATGAGCAGTTCTTC
medium-sized TRBJ2-1 TRBV5-1 TRBD2 CASSWREGTYNEQFF TGCGCCAGCAGCTGGCGGGAGGGCACCTACAATGAGCAGTTCTTC
- TRBJ2-1 TRBV6-1 TRBD1 CASSEEETGIRNEQFF TGTGCCAGCAGTGAAGAAGAGACAGGGATCCGCAATGAGCAGTTCTTC
- TRBJ1-1 TRBV7-9 - CASSFRVGTEAFF TGTGCCAGCAGCTTCAGAGTCGGTACTGAAGCTTTCTTT
- TRBJ2-1 TRBV2 TRBD2 CASSEPSGRYNNEQFF TGTGCCAGCAGTGAACCTAGCGGGAGATACAACAATGAGCAGTTCTTC
- TRBJ2-7 TRBV30 - CAWSTGPPYEQYF TGTGCCTGGTCGACGGGCCCCCCCTACGAGCAGTACTTC
- TRBJ2-7 TRBV27 TRBD1 CASKGAGNVSPYF TGTGCCAGCAAGGGGGCCGGGAATGTGAGTCCGTACTTC
- TRBJ1-5 TRBV28 - CASRAGPTGNQPQHF TGTGCCAGCAGGGCAGGCCCGACAGGCAATCAGCCCCAGCATTTT
- TRBJ2-1 TRBV11-2 - CASGSSYNEQFF TGTGCCAGCGGGAGCTCCTACAATGAGCAGTTCTTC
- TRBJ1-5 TRBV28 - CASTPLGKGNIQPQHF TGTGCCAGCACTCCCCTGGGGAAGGGAAATATTCAGCCCCAGCATTTT
few TRBJ1-5 TRBV4-2 TRBD1 CASSQEAGTGDQPQHF TGTGCCAGCAGCCAAGAAGCGGGGACAGGGGATCAGCCCCAGCATTTT
few TRBJ2-2 TRBV19 - CASSIVQTNTGELFF TGTGCCAGTAGTATTGTACAGACTAACACCGGGGAGCTGTTTTTT